Below are 12 T cell receptor beta chains sequenced from a single sample in a study of cytomegalovirus exposure and HLA in healthy donors. The primer mix had 60 Vbeta and 13 Jbeta primers. Sequencing used immunoSEQ multiplex PCR; TCRdb keeps in-frame clones, though not all of them. The sample yields around 120,000 clones, 80% seen once. Sequencing used PBMCs. These TCRs come from a man aged 30 to 45 in good health and CMV-seronegative.

The rearrangement links TRBV6-4 to TRBJ1-1; a weak D match, TRBD1 (6 bases). Per germline, CDR1 MRHNA and CDR2 SNTAGT. With 2 bases removed from V and 3 bases from J, the gap between germline ends came to 10 bases. The CDR3 has 14 amino acids. CDR3 region: CASSDPQGHTEAFF. Written as DNA, the CDR3 is TGTGCCAGCAGTGACCCCCAGGGGCACACTGAAGCTTTCTTT.

The chain joins TRBV10-1 to TRBJ2-5; TRBD1 aligns across 9 bases. CDR1 and CDR2 from the germline V gene are WNHNN and SYGVQD (reference sequence). V shed 3 bases and J 11 bases; nucleotides not matched to a gene: 7. CDR3 length: 13 amino acids. The CDR3 is CASSEQGAKEQYF. DNA for the CDR3: TGCGCCAGCAGTGAACAGGGGGCAAAGGAGCAGTACTTC.

CDR3 amino acids: CASSAASGLSYEQYF. CDR3 nucleotides: TGTGCCAGCAGCGCGGCTAGCGGACTCTCCTACGAGCAGTACTTC. This chain links TRBV9 with TRBJ2-7; 7 nucleotides agree with TRBD2. Germline V gives CDR1 SGDLS, CDR2 YYNGEE. V was clipped by 3 bases and J by 0 bases; unmatched bases: 6. The CDR3 totals 15 residues.

This clone occurred once. V is TRBV18 and J is TRBJ1-4; D perhaps matches TRBD1 (6 bases). The CDR3 covers 14 residues. Trimming left V 6 bases short and J 3 bases short, with 11 bases between. Germline values: CDR1 KGHSH, CDR2 LQKENI. This chain's CDR3 is CASSPSGANEKLFF. Here the CDR3 DNA reads TGTGCCAGCTCCCCTTCAGGGGCTAATGAAAAACTGTTTTTT.

The rearrangement links TRBV29-1 to TRBJ1-1; the D gene is possibly TRBD1 (6 bases). V dropped 7 bases and J dropped 0 bases, with 15 bases sitting between them. This CDR3 is 14 amino acids long. The V gene's germline CDR1 is SQVTM and CDR2 ANQGSEA. The DNA for the CDR3 is TGCAGCGCCCGAGTGGGGGACATGAACACTGAAGCTTTCTTT. Its protein product is CSARVGDMNTEAFF.

The chain couples TRBV25-1 to TRBJ2-7; 8 positions match TRBD1. CDR1 is MGHDK and CDR2 is SYGVNS in the germline V gene. The CDR3 contains 15 residues. V lost 5 bases to trimming and J lost 0 bases; unmatched junction nucleotides: 6. As DNA, the CDR3 is TGTGCCAGCAGTTATAACAGGGGGAGCTCCTACGAGCAGTACTTC. It yields the protein CASSYNRGSSYEQYF.

The chain uses TRBV15 and TRBJ2-5; TRBD1 matches at 7 bases. The J call may be in error: the DNA end matches TRBJ2-7 better. The CDR3 consists of 13 residues. Looked up from germline, CDR1 is LNHNV and CDR2 is YYDKDF (reference sequence). This CDR3 is CATSRRQGYEQYF. In DNA form, the CDR3 reads TGTGCCACCAGCAGAAGACAGGGCTACGAGCAGTACTTC.

The rearrangement uses TRBV19 and TRBJ1-4, with D hard to call. Trimming took 4 bases from V and 1 from J, leaving 10 bases between them. Looked up from germline, CDR1 is LNHDA and CDR2 is SQIVND (reference sequence). The CDR3 is 15 amino acids. CDR3 loop: CASSTGIRTNEKLFF. CDR3 sequence (DNA): TGTGCCAGTAGTACCGGGATTAGAACTAATGAAAAACTGTTTTTT.

The chain is built from TRBV4-3 and TRBJ2-5; possible D gene TRBD2, 5 bases. With the DNA end fitting TRBJ2-7 better, the J assignment may be wrong. Germline V gene data show CDR1 as LGHNA and CDR2 as YSLEER. The CDR3 totals 15 residues. The CDR3 sequence: CASSQDWLGVYEQYF. The CDR3 DNA reads as TGCGCCAGCAGCCAAGATTGGCTCGGGGTCTACGAGCAGTACTTC.

This sequence joins TRBV28 and TRBJ2-1; D is possibly TRBD1 (6 bases). This CDR3 spans 16 amino acids. V was clipped by 7 bases and J by 1 base, with 17 bases between them. Germline V gene lookup returns CDR1 MDHEN and CDR2 SYDVKM. The CDR3 nucleotides are TGTGCCAGCACTCCCCTAAACAGGGTTTCCTACAATGAGCAGTTCTTC. Its protein product is CASTPLNRVSYNEQFF.

CDR3 sequence (DNA): TGTGCCAGCAGTCATCGGGAGATTCTTTACGAGCAGTACTTC. Translated: CASSHREILYEQYF. V and J are TRBV28 and TRBJ2-7, with a possible D match to TRBD2 (6 bases). Per the germline V gene, CDR1 is MDHEN and CDR2 is SYDVKM. V lost 5 bases, J lost 4 bases, and 15 bases lay in between. The CDR3 has 14 amino acids.

V gene TRBV5-8 combines with J gene TRBJ2-2; D uncertain. In germline, CDR1 is SGHTS, CDR2 YDEGEE. The CDR3 contains 15 residues. V lost 0 bases and J lost 4, with 10 bases in between. For the CDR3, the DNA is TGTGCCAGCAGCTTGGCCCTGAAACTCACCGGGGAGCTGTTTTTT. It specifies CASSLALKLTGELFF.